The 27 T cell receptor beta chains below were found in one sample sequenced in a study of blood T cells in healthy people across ages. The use of a sample-barcoded 5' primer and a J-beta primer mix characterized a second PCR of roughly 6 to 11 cycles. TCRdb re-called the 5' RACE reads through MiXCR, storing one row per CDR3 protein. This table has about 1 million distinct CDR3 sequences, over 35% appearing once. The sequencing input was blood. The receptors derive from a woman in her fifties or sixties in good health.

This clonotype was seen only a few times. The CDR3 DNA is TGTGCCAGCAGTACGCGACCGGGACTAGCGTTCCACGAGCAGTACTTC. Amino acids: CASSTRPGLAFHEQYF. This chain links TRBV27 with TRBJ2-4, with TRBD2 matching 10 bases. TRBJ2-7 explains the end of the DNA better; the J call may be wrong. This CDR3 is 16 amino acids long. Germline V gene data show CDR1 as MNHEY and CDR2 as SMNVEV (reference sequence).

Concerning this clonotype: The junction departs from germline at one end; a sequencing error may be responsible. The V and J genes are TRBV7-9 and TRBJ1-4; D unresolved. This CDR3 region has 16 residues. In germline, CDR1 is SEHNR, CDR2 FQNEAQ (reference sequence). The CDR3 spells CASSLVDLGRNEKLFF. The CDR3 nucleotides read TGTGCCAGTAGCTTAGTCGATCTAGGACGCAATGAAAAACTGTTTTTT.

V usage is TRBV4-1 and J usage is TRBJ2-1; D not certain. CDR3 length: 12 residues. CDR1 and CDR2 from the germline V gene are MGHRA and YSYEKL. Trimming took off 1 base at V and 8 bases at J, with 6 bases between the two ends. The CDR3 DNA is TGCGCCAGCAGCCAAGTAGCCGATGAGCAGTTCTTC. This encodes CASSQVADEQFF.

The rearrangement joins TRBV4-2 to TRBJ2-7, with a tentative D call TRBD2 (5 bases). Germline CDR1 LGHNA, CDR2 YNFKEQ. The CDR3 has 13 amino acids. Trimming cost V 1 base and J 6 bases, with 10 bases left between them. Here the CDR3 reads CASSQAGFGEQYF. Here the CDR3 DNA reads TGTGCCAGCAGCCAAGCGGGGTTTGGCGAGCAGTACTTC.

The chain carries TRBV20-1 and TRBJ2-3; 13 bases are shared with TRBD2. The length of the CDR3 is 16 residues. The germline V gene has CDR1 DFQATT and CDR2 SNEGSKA (reference sequence). V was clipped by 2 bases and J by 2 bases; unmatched bases: 4. CDR3 nucleotides: TGCAGTGCTAGACCCGGACTAGCGGGAGTCACAGATACGCAGTATTTT. Translated: CSARPGLAGVTDTQYF.

The chain is built from TRBV7-2 and TRBJ2-7; 9 bases align to TRBD2. V shed 10 bases and J 0 bases; nucleotides not matched to a gene: 7. CDR3 size: 14 residues. CDR1 is SGHTA, CDR2 FQGNSA, per germline. The CDR3 sequence: CAIPRGGYSYEQYF. The DNA of the CDR3 is TGTGCCATCCCGCGGGGGGGGTACTCCTACGAGCAGTACTTC.

This clonotype was detected a few times. J is TRBJ2-7 and V is TRBV27; D is tentatively TRBD1 or TRBD2 (5 bases each). Trimming removed 5 bases at V and 0 bases at J, with 23 bases between. Germline V gene sequence: CDR1 MNHEY, CDR2 SMNVEV (reference sequence). The CDR3 is 18 residues long. The DNA of the CDR3 is TGTGCCAGCAGTCGATATGCCCCGAGGGACGCGAGCTCCTACGAGCAGTACTTC. Encoded protein: CASSRYAPRDASSYEQYF.

CDR3 in DNA: TGTGCCAGCAGTTTAGTGAAACATACGCAGTATTTT. It translates to CASSLVKHTQYF. The V and J genes are TRBV12-3 or TRBV12-4 and TRBJ2-3; D is unresolved. Between the trimmed V and J ends, which lost 1 base and 7 bases, there was a span of 6 bases. This CDR3 has 12 residues.

This clonotype was recorded only once. The rearrangement joins TRBV12-5 to TRBJ1-3; unclear D gene. Trimming left V 5 bases short and J 2 bases short, with 7 bases between. CDR1 and CDR2 from the germline V gene are LGHNT and FRNRAP. CDR3 length: 13 residues. The CDR3 DNA is TGTGCTAGTGGTCCTGAACCTGGAAACACCATATATTTT. Its translation: CASGPEPGNTIYF.

In its sample, this clonotype was seen a few times. V gene TRBV27 combines with J gene TRBJ2-3; perhaps D is TRBD1 or TRBD2 (6 bases each). CDR1 MNHEY and CDR2 SMNVEV come from the germline V gene (reference sequence). This CDR3 is 14 amino acids long. Trimming took 4 bases from V and 6 from J, leaving 14 bases between them. CDR3 in amino acids: CASSSEQGLDTQYF. The CDR3 bases are TGTGCCAGCAGTTCGGAACAGGGACTTGATACGCAGTATTTT.

This clonotype was observed once. The V call is TRBV20-1, the J call TRBJ1-2, with a weak D call TRBD1 (5 bases). This CDR3 is 12 amino acids long. Trimming shortened V by 5 bases and J by 7 bases, and 14 bases separated the two germline ends. The V gene's germline CDR1 is DFQATT and CDR2 SNEGSKA (reference sequence). DNA for the CDR3: TGCAGTGCTCCGGGGGTGGGTAGTGGCTACACCTTC. Amino acid sequence: CSAPGVGSGYTF.

The J gene is TRBJ2-7, the V gene TRBV20-1, with 10 positions matching TRBD2. CDR3 size: 15 residues. Germline V gene lookup returns CDR1 DFQATT and CDR2 SNEGSKA (reference sequence). Trimming cost V 3 bases and J 3 bases; bases outside gene matches: 8. The CDR3 spells CSARDSGGSDYEQYF. CDR3 coding DNA: TGCAGTGCTAGGGATAGCGGGGGGTCTGACTACGAGCAGTACTTC.

This clonotype was detected only once. The gene calls are TRBV12-3 or TRBV12-4 and TRBJ1-2; a possible D gene is TRBD1 (5 bases). The V and J ends lost 8 bases and 6 bases respectively, with 19 bases between them. The CDR3 runs 14 residues. CDR3 nucleotide sequence: TGTGCCAGCCTAGGGGCAGACCCGGGGAATGGCTACACCTTC. It specifies CASLGADPGNGYTF.

This chain uses TRBV29-1 with TRBJ1-2; 9 bases are a match to TRBD1. V gave up 3 bases and J gave up 7 bases; unmatched junction bases: 24. The CDR3 is 19 residues long. Germline V gives CDR1 SQVTM, CDR2 ANQGSEA. The CDR3 nucleotides read TGCAGCGTTGAGGGAAAGGGGTTAACCGGGACAGGGTTTGTTGGTGGCTACACCTTC. Its translation is CSVEGKGLTGTGFVGGYTF.

This clonotype was seen more than once but under ten times. The chain carries TRBV5-1 and TRBJ2-3; TRBD2 might be the D (5 bases). CDR1 is SGHRS and CDR2 is YFSETQ in the germline V gene. There are 15 residues in the CDR3. Trimming left V 0 bases short and J 0 bases short, with 8 bases between. The CDR3 loop reads CASSLVLASTDTQYF. The DNA for the CDR3 is TGCGCCAGCAGCTTGGTGTTAGCGAGCACAGATACGCAGTATTTT.

The sample holds many counts of this clonotype. The chain links TRBV6-2 or TRBV6-3 to TRBJ2-5, with TRBD1 as a possible D gene (6 bases). The CDR3 runs to 13 residues. With 6 bases removed from V and 5 bases from J, the gap between germline ends came to 13 bases. Germline assignment: CDR1 MNHEY and CDR2 SVGEGT. CDR3 region: CASSGQPMETQYF. The CDR3 nucleotides are TGTGCCAGCAGCGGACAGCCGATGGAGACCCAGTACTTC.

V is TRBV2 and J is TRBJ2-4; TRBD1 matches 7 bases. Germline CDR1 and CDR2: SNHLY and FYNNEI. The J segment lost 3 bases and the V segment lost 3 bases, leaving 14 bases of the junction unmatched. The CDR3 length is 18 residues. Here the CDR3 reads CASSDQPDRALGKNIQYF. In nucleotides, the CDR3 is TGTGCCAGCAGTGATCAGCCTGACAGGGCCTTGGGCAAAAACATTCAGTACTTC. Drawing the rest from reference TRBV2 and TRBJ2-4, the complete variable domain is EPEVTQTPSHQVTQMGQEVILRCVPISNHLYFYWYRQILGQKVEFLVSFYNNEISEKSEIFDDQFSVERPDGSNFTLKIRSTKLEDSAMYFCASSDQPDRALGKNIQYFGAGTRLSVL.

A few counts support this clonotype. The chain uses TRBV15 and TRBJ2-7; D unresolved. CDR3 size: 11 residues. Trimming removed 2 bases at V and 5 bases at J, with 4 bases between. Per germline, CDR1 LNHNV and CDR2 YYDKDF (reference sequence). The CDR3 loop reads CATSRYNEQYF. DNA for the CDR3: TGTGCCACCAGCAGATACAACGAGCAGTACTTC.

This sequence joins TRBV6-1 and TRBJ2-7; perhaps TRBD2 as D (6 bases). The CDR3 runs 14 residues. Germline CDR1 is MNHNS and CDR2 is SASEGT. V lost 6 bases and J 0 bases, leaving 12 bases between the germline ends. CDR3 sequence reads: CASSASSASYEQYF. In DNA, the CDR3 is TGTGCCAGCAGCGCCTCTAGCGCCTCCTACGAGCAGTACTTC.

This chain connects TRBV20-1 to TRBJ2-1, with TRBD2 matching 8 bases. Germline CDR1 and CDR2: DFQATT and SNEGSKA (reference sequence). The CDR3 totals 15 residues. After removal of 1 base from V and 4 bases from J, the junction contained 6 bases not matched to a gene. DNA of the CDR3: TGCAGTGCTAGAGCTGGGGCGGGAGGTTACAATGAGCAGTTCTTC. Its protein is CSARAGAGGYNEQFF.

This chain joins TRBV3-1 and TRBJ1-2; a weak D match, TRBD1 (6 bases). The CDR3 is 16 residues long. Germline V gene lookup returns CDR1 LGHDT and CDR2 YNNKEL (reference sequence). V lost 0 bases, J lost 4 bases, and 15 bases lay in between. The CDR3 region has the DNA TGTGCCAGCAGCCAAGATCGTCGGACAGCGATCTATGGCTACACCTTC. It translates to CASSQDRRTAIYGYTF.

V gene TRBV12-3 or TRBV12-4 combines with J gene TRBJ2-1; TRBD1 matches at 7 bases. V lost 3 bases to trimming and J lost 13 bases; unmatched junction nucleotides: 3. The CDR3 consists of 11 residues. CDR3 sequence: CASSFRDSQFF. The CDR3 DNA reads as TGTGCCAGCAGTTTCCGGGACAGCCAGTTCTTC.

The J gene is TRBJ2-3, the V gene TRBV15, with D possibly being TRBD2 (6 bases). The CDR3 contains 18 residues. Trimming removed 0 bases from V and 0 bases from J, with 16 bases in between. From germline, CDR1 is LNHNV and CDR2 YYDKDF (reference sequence). CDR3 coding DNA: TGTGCCACCAGCAGAGATCGGGAAGCGGGCCTAAGCACAGATACGCAGTATTTT. Its translation is CATSRDREAGLSTDTQYF.

The rearrangement joins TRBV29-1 to TRBJ2-1, with a possible D match to TRBD1 (6 bases). Between the trimmed V and J ends, which lost 4 bases and 12 bases, there was a span of 13 bases. The CDR3 consists of 11 residues. CDR1 and CDR2 (germline): SQVTM, ANQGSEA. The CDR3 coding sequence is TGCAGCGTTGCTAGGGGACAAGGGCAGTTCTTC. Protein sequence: CSVARGQGQFF.

This clonotype appeared a few times. This chain connects TRBV20-1 to TRBJ2-1, with TRBD1 matching over 9 bases. CDR1 and CDR2 from the germline V gene are DFQATT and SNEGSKA (reference sequence). V trimming: 2 bases; J trimming: 7 bases; junction bases outside the gene matches: 9. The CDR3 consists of 15 residues. CDR3 residues: CSARSRDRVTNEQFF. DNA of the CDR3: TGCAGTGCTAGATCCCGGGACAGGGTAACTAATGAGCAGTTCTTC.

The chain combines TRBV2 with TRBJ2-2, with D unclear. With 10 bases removed from V and 5 bases from J, the gap between germline ends came to 17 bases. The V gene's germline CDR1 is SNHLY and CDR2 FYNNEI. The CDR3 extends over 14 amino acids. This CDR3 reads CAILVPRRTGELFF. The DNA for the CDR3 is TGTGCCATCCTTGTGCCCCGTCGGACCGGGGAGCTGTTTTTT.

This clonotype was counted at least ten times. The rearrangement uses TRBV7-9 and TRBJ2-5; D is unclear. Germline-derived CDR1 and CDR2 are SEHNR and FQNEAQ (reference sequence). The CDR3 sequence is 13 residues long. The V end was cut by 3 bases, the J end by 0 bases, with 5 bases between. CDR3 nucleotides: TGTGCCAGCAGCTTGTGGTACCAAGAGACCCAGTACTTC. Encoded protein: CASSLWYQETQYF.